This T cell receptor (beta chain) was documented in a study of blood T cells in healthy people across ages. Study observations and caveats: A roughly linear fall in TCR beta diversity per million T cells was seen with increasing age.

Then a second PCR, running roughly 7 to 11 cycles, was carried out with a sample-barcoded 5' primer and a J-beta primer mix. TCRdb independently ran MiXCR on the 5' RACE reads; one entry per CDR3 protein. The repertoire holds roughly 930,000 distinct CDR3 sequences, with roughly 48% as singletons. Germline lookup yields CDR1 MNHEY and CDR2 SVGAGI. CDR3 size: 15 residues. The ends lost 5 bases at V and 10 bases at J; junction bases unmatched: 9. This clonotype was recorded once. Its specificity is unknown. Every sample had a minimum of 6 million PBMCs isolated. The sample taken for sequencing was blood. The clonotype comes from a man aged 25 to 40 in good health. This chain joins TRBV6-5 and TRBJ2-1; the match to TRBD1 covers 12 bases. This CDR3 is CASSPPGQGAGEQFF. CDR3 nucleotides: TGTGCCAGCAGTCCGCCGGGACAGGGGGCAGGGGAGCAGTTCTTC.